The clone carrying this TCR beta chain showed up many times. The time point was: before trial treatment. Patients who could take part had advanced solid tumors with no tumor-infiltrating lymphocytes. The CDR3 is made up of 11 amino acids. With 2 bases removed from V and 8 bases from J, the gap between germline ends came to 6 bases. CDR1 is MDHEN, CDR2 SYDVKM, per germline. The sample originates from a study of low-dose radiotherapy and immunotherapy resistance in tumors. Alpha- and beta-chain coverage of first-strand cDNA came from TRAV- and TRBV-specific primers. It was with a constant-region primer and a V-primer adapter that TCRs were amplified over 20 PCR cycles. TCRdb reprocessed the reads with MiXCR, giving one entry per CDR3 protein. The table lists around 65,000 distinct CDR3 sequences, 26% of them singletons, with approximately 7% in the top ten.

The source material was PBMCs, sampled before treatment. The chain combines TRBV28 with TRBJ1-2; D is ambiguous. This sequence originates from a male donor with rectosigmoid adenocarcinoma. CDR3 in amino acids: CASSLARGYTF. DNA of the CDR3: TGTGCCAGCAGTTTAGCGAGGGGCTACACCTTC.